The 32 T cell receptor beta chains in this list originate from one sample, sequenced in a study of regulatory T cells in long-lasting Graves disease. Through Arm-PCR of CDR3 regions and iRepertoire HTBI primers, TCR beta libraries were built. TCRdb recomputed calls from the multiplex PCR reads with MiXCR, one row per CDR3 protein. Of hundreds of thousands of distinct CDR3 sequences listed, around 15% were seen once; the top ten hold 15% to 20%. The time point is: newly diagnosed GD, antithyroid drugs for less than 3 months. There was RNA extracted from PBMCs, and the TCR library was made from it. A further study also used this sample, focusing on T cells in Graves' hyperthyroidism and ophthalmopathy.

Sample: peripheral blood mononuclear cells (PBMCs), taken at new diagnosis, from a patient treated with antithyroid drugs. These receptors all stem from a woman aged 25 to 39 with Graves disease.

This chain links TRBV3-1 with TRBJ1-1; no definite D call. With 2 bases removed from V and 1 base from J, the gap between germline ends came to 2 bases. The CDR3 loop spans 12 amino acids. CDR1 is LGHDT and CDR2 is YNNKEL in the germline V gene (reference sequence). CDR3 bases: TGTGCCAGCAGCCAAAAGAACACTGAAGCTTTCTTT. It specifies CASSQKNTEAFF.

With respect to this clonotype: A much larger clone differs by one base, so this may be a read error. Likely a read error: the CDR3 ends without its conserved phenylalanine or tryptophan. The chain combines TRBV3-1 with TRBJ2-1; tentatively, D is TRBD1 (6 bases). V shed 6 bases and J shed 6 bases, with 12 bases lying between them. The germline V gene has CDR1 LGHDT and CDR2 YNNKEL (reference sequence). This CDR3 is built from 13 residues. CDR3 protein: CASRSTGRNEQFL. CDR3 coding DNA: TGTGCCAGCAGATCCACAGGGCGCAATGAGCAGTTCCTC.

Here the CDR3 reads CSVEDLLGQGADTQYF. CDR3 sequence (DNA): TGCAGCGTTGAAGATCTTTTGGGACAGGGTGCAGATACGCAGTATTTT. The chain carries TRBV29-1 and TRBJ2-3, with 9 bases aligning to TRBD1. Germline loops: CDR1 SQVTM, CDR2 ANQGSEA. The V segment lost 0 bases and the J segment 4 bases; nucleotides outside the gene matches: 8. The CDR3 contains 16 residues.

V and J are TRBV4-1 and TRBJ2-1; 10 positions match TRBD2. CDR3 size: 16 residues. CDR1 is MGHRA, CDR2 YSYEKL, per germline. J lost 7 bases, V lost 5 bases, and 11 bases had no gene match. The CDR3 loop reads CASSSTLAGVGNEQFF. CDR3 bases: TGCGCCAGCAGCTCTACTCTAGCGGGAGTTGGTAATGAGCAGTTCTTC.

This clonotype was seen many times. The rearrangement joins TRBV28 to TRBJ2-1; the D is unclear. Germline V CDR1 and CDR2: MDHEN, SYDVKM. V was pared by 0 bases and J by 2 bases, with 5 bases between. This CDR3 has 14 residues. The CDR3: CASSLWPAYNEQFF. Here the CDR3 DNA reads TGTGCCAGCAGTTTATGGCCAGCCTACAATGAGCAGTTCTTC. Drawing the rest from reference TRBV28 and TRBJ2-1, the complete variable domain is DVKVTQSSRYLVKRTGEKVFLECVQDMDHENMFWYRQDPGLGLRLIYFSYDVKMKEKGDIPEGYSVSREKKERFSLILESASTNQTSMYLCASSLWPAYNEQFFGPGTRLTVL.

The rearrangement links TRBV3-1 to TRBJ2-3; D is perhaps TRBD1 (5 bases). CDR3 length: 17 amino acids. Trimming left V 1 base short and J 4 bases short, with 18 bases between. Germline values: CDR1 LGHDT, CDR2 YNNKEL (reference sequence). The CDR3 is CASSQGRSTSRADTQYF. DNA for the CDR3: TGTGCCAGCAGCCAAGGCCGCTCGACCAGCAGGGCAGATACGCAGTATTTT.

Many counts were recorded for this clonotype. CDR3 nucleotides: TGCAGTGCTAGAGAGACAGGTTGGGACTATGGCTACACCTTC. Translated, it gives CSARETGWDYGYTF. The chain couples TRBV20-1 to TRBJ1-2; D is perhaps TRBD1 (6 bases). V lost 0 bases to trimming and J lost 3 bases, with 11 bases between them. Germline-derived CDR1 and CDR2 are DFQATT and SNEGSKA (reference sequence). The CDR3 is 14 amino acids.

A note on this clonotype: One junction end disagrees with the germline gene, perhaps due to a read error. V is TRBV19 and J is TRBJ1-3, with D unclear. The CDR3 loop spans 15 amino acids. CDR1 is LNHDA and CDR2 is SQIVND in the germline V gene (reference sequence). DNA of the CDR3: TGTGCCAGTAGTCTTCCGGCCCGCTCTGGAAACACCACATATTTT. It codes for CASSLPARSGNTTYF. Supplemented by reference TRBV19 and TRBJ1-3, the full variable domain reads DGGITQSPKYLFRKEGQNVTLSCEQNLNHDAMYWYRQDPGQGLRLIYYSQIVNDFQKGDIAEGYSVSREKKESFPLTVTSAQKNPTAFYLCASSLPARSGNTTYFGEGSWLTVV.

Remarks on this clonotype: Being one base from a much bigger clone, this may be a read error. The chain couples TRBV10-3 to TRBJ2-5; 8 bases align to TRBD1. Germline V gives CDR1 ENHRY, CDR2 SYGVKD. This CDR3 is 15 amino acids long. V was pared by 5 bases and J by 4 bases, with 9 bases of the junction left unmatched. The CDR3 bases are TGTGCCATCAGTAGCCCGGGCAGGGGGCCAGAGACCCAGTACTTC. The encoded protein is CAISSPGRGPETQYF.

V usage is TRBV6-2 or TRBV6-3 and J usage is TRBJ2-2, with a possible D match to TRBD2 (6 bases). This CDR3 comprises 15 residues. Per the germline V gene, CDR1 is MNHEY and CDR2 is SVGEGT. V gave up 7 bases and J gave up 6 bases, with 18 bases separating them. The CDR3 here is CASTMGRGTAGELFF. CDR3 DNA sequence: TGTGCCAGCACAATGGGGCGGGGAACCGCCGGGGAGCTGTTTTTT.

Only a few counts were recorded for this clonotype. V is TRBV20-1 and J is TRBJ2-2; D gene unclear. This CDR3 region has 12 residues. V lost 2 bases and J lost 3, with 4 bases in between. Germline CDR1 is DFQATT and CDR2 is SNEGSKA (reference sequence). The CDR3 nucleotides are TGCAGTGCTAGAACCCACACCGGGGAGCTGTTTTTT. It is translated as CSARTHTGELFF.

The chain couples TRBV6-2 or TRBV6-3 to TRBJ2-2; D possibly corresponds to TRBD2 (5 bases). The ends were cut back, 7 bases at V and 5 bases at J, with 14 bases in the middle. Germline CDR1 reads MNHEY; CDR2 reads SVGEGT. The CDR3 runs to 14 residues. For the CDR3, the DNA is TGTGCCAGCAATCTAGCCGCGCGGACCGGGGAGCTGTTTTTT. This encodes CASNLAARTGELFF.

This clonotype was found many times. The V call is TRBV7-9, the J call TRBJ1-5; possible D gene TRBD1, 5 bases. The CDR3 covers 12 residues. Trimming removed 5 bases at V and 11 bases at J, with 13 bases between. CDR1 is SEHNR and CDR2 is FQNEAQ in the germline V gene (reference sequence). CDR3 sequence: CASSPDSRSQHF. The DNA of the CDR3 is TGTGCCAGCAGCCCAGACAGCCGCTCCCAGCATTTT.

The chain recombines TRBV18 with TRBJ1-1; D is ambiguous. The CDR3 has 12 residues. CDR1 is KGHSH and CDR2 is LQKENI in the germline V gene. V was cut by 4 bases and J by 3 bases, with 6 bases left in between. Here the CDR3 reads CASSRSDTEAFF. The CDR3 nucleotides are TGTGCCAGCTCACGATCAGACACTGAAGCTTTCTTT. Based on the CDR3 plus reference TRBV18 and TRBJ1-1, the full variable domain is NAGVMQNPRHLVRRRGQEARLRCSPMKGHSHVYWYRQLPEEGLKFMVYLQKENIIDESGMPKERFSAEFPKEGPSILRIQQVVRGDSAAYFCASSRSDTEAFFGQGTRLTVV.

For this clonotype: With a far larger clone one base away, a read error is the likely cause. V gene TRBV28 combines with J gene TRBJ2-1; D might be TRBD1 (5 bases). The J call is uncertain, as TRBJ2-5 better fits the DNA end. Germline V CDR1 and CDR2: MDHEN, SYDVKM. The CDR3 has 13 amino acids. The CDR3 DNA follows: TGTGCCAGCAGTCCAGGGTACCGAGAGACCCAGTACTTC. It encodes CASSPGYRETQYF.

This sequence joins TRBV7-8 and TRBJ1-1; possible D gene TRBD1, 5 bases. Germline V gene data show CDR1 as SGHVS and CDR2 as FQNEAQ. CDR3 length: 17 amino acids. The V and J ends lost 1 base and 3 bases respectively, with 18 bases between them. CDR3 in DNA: TGTGCCAGCAGCTTAGTGCGGGGCCCAGTTCCTTACACTGAAGCTTTCTTT. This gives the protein CASSLVRGPVPYTEAFF.

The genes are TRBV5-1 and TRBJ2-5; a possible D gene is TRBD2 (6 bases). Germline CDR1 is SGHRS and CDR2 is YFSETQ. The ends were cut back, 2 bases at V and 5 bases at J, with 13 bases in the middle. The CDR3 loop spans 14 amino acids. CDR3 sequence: CASSLGDLMETQYF. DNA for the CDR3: TGCGCCAGCAGCTTAGGGGACTTAATGGAGACCCAGTACTTC.

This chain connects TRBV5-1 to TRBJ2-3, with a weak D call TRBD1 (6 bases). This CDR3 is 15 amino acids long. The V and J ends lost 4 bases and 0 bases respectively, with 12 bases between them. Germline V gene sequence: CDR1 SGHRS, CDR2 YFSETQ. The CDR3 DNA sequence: TGCGCCAGCAGCGCTGGGGGCCGTAGCACAGATACGCAGTATTTT. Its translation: CASSAGGRSTDTQYF.

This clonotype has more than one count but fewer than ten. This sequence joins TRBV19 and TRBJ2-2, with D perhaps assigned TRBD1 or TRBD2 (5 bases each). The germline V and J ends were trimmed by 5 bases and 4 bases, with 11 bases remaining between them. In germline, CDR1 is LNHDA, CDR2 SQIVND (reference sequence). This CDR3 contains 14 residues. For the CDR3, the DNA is TGTGCCAGTAGTTGGGCAGGGACCACCGGGGAGCTGTTTTTT. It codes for CASSWAGTTGELFF.

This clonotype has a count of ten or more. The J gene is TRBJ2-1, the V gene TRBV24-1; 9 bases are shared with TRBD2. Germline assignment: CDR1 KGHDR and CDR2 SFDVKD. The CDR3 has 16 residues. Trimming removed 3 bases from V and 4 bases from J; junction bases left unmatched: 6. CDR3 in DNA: TGTGCCACCAGTGATCATAGCGGGAGAGTTTACAATGAGCAGTTCTTC. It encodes CATSDHSGRVYNEQFF.

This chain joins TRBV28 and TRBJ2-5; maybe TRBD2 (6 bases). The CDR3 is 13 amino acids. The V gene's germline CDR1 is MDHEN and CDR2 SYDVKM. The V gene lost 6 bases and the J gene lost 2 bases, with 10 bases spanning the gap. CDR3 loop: CASRGDLQETQYF. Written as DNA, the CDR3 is TGTGCCAGCAGGGGGGACTTACAAGAGACCCAGTACTTC.

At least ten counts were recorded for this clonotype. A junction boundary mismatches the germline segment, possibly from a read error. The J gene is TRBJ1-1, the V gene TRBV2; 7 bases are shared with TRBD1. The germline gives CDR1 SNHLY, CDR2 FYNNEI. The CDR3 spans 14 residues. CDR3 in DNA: TGTGCCAGCAGTGAATCTGACAGGGCGTGGCGTGGTTCCTTT. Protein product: CASSESDRAWRGSF.

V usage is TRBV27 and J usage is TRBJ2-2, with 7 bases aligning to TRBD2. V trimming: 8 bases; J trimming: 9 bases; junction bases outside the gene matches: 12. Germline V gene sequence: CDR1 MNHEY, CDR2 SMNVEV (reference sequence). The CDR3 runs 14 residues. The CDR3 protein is CASASSRESRELFF. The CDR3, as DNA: TGTGCCAGCGCCTCCTCGCGGGAGAGTAGGGAGCTGTTTTTT.

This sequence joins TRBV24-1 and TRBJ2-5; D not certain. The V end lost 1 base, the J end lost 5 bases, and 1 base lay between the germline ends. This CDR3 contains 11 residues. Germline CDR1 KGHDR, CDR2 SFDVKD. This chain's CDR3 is CATSDFETQYF. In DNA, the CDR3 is TGTGCCACCAGTGATTTTGAGACCCAGTACTTC.

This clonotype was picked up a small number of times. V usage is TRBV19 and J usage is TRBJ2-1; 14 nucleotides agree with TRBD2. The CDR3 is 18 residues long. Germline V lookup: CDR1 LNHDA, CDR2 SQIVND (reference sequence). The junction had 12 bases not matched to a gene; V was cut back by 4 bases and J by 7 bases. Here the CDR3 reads CASSTVKKTSGRANEQFF. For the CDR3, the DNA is TGTGCCAGTAGTACAGTTAAAAAGACTAGCGGGAGGGCGAATGAGCAGTTCTTC.

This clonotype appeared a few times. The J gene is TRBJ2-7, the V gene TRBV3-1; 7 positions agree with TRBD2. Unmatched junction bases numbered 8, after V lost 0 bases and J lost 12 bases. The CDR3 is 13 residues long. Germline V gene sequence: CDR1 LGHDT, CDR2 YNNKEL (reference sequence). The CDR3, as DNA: TGTGCCAGCAGCCAAGATCTGACGGGAGGTTTGTACTTC. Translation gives CASSQDLTGGLYF.

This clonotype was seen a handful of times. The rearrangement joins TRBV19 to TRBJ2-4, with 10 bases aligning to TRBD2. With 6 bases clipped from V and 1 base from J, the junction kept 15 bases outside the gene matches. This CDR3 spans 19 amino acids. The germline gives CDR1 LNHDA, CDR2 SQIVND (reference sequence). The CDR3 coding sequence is TGTGCCAGTAGCCTCCGGGGGACTAGCGATCAGGTGGCCAAAAACATTCAGTACTTC. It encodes CASSLRGTSDQVAKNIQYF. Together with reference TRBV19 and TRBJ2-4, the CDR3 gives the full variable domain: DGGITQSPKYLFRKEGQNVTLSCEQNLNHDAMYWYRQDPGQGLRLIYYSQIVNDFQKGDIAEGYSVSREKKESFPLTVTSAQKNPTAFYLCASSLRGTSDQVAKNIQYFGAGTRLSVL.

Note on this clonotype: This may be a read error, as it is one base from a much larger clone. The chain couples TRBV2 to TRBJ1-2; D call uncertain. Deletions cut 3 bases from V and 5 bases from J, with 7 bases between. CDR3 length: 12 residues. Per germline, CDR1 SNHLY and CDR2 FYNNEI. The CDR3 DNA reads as TGTGCCAGCAGTGACAGGATGTATGGCTACACCTTC. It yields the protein CASSDRMYGYTF.

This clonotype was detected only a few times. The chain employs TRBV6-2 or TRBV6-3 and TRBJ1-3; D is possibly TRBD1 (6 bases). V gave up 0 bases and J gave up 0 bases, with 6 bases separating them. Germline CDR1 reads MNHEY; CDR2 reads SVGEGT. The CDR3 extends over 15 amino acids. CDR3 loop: CASSYSTGSGNTIYF. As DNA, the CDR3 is TGTGCCAGCAGTTACTCGACAGGCTCTGGAAACACCATATATTTT.

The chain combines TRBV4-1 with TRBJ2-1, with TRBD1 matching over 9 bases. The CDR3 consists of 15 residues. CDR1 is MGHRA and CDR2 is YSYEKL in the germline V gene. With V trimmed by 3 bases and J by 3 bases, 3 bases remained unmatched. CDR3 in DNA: TGCGCCAGCAGCCAGCCGACAGGGGGCTACAATGAGCAGTTCTTC. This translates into CASSQPTGGYNEQFF.

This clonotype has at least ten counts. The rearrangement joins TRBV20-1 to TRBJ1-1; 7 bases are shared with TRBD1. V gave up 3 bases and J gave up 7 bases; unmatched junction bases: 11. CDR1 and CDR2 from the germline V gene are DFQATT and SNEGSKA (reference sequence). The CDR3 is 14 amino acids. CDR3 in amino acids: CSARIGGGEIEAFF. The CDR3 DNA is TGCAGTGCTAGGATTGGAGGGGGCGAAATTGAAGCTTTCTTT.

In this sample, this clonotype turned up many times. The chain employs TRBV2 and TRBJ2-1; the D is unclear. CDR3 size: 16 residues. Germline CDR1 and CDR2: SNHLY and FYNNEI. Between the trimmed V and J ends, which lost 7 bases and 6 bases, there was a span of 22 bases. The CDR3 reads CASTGDPAPYLNEQFF. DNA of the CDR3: TGTGCCAGCACAGGCGACCCCGCGCCTTACCTCAATGAGCAGTTCTTC.